The 20 T cell receptor beta chains below were found in one sample sequenced in a study of cytomegalovirus exposure and HLA in healthy donors. The PCR had 60 Vbeta and 13 Jbeta primers. Profiled with immunoSEQ multiplex PCR; TCRdb holds only in-frame clones, not every one. The top ten clones hold roughly 0.82% of a sample with about 110,000 clones, about 70% of them seen once. The specimen sequenced was PBMCs. Receptor source: a woman in her twenties or thirties in good health and CMV-seronegative.

The rearrangement joins TRBV28 to TRBJ2-5; TRBD2 matches at 15 bases. This CDR3 comprises 15 residues. Germline CDR1 reads MDHEN; CDR2 reads SYDVKM. Trimming cost V 6 bases and J 4 bases; bases outside gene matches: 3. CDR3 bases: TGTGCCAGCAGCCCGGGACTAGCGGGAGGAGAGACCCAGTACTTC. Protein: CASSPGLAGGETQYF.

The chain couples TRBV6-4 to TRBJ2-7, with 9 bases aligning to TRBD1. Looked up from germline, CDR1 is MRHNA and CDR2 is SNTAGT. CDR3 length: 14 residues. Trimming removed 0 bases from V and 6 bases from J; junction bases left unmatched: 3. As DNA, the CDR3 is TGTGCCAGCAGTGACTCTGGGACAGGGTCCGAGCAGTACTTC. Its translation is CASSDSGTGSEQYF.

The chain carries TRBV4-2 and TRBJ2-7, with a possible D match to TRBD1 (6 bases). Between the trimmed V and J ends, which lost 4 bases and 3 bases, there was a span of 13 bases. This CDR3 has 14 residues. Per the germline V gene, CDR1 is LGHNA and CDR2 is YNFKEQ. As DNA, the CDR3 is TGTGCCAGCAGCCCAAAGACAGGTCTCTACGAGCAGTACTTC. It is translated as CASSPKTGLYEQYF.

This chain joins TRBV30 and TRBJ1-2; TRBD1 matches 8 bases. This CDR3 region has 15 residues. From germline, CDR1 is GTSNPN and CDR2 SVGIG (reference sequence). Trimming took 1 base from V and 2 from J; bases not matched to a gene: 6. DNA for the CDR3: TGTGCCTGGAGTGGGACAGGGTGGAACAACTATGGCTACACCTTC. Protein sequence: CAWSGTGWNNYGYTF.

The V and J genes are TRBV30 and TRBJ1-2; TRBD1 agrees at 9 bases. The CDR3 has 14 residues. CDR1 and CDR2 from the germline V gene are GTSNPN and SVGIG (reference sequence). V gave up 3 bases and J gave up 7 bases; unmatched junction bases: 9. The CDR3 sequence: CAWSKQGAPSGYTF. CDR3 sequence (DNA): TGTGCCTGGAGCAAACAGGGGGCGCCGAGTGGCTACACCTTC.

V usage is TRBV4-2 and J usage is TRBJ2-7; 13 bases are a match to TRBD2. CDR3 length: 16 residues. The J segment lost 1 base and the V segment lost 4 bases, leaving 4 bases of the junction unmatched. From germline, CDR1 is LGHNA and CDR2 YNFKEQ. DNA for the CDR3: TGTGCCAGCAGCCCCGGGACTAGCGGGGAATCCTACGAGCAGTACTTC. Translation gives CASSPGTSGESYEQYF.

V is TRBV5-4 and J is TRBJ1-1, with 8 bases matching TRBD1. Looked up from germline, CDR1 is SGHNT and CDR2 is YYREEE (reference sequence). After removal of 4 bases from V and 3 bases from J, the junction contained 8 bases not matched to a gene. This CDR3 comprises 15 residues. DNA for the CDR3: TGTGCCAGCAGCCCCCGACAGGGGTTGGACACTGAAGCTTTCTTT. Translating it yields CASSPRQGLDTEAFF.

The chain joins TRBV30 to TRBJ2-1, with 9 nucleotides matching TRBD1. The CDR3 has 12 amino acids. Trimming removed 5 bases from V and 9 bases from J; junction bases left unmatched: 5. CDR1 GTSNPN and CDR2 SVGIG come from the germline V gene (reference sequence). The CDR3: CAWGTGSGEQFF. CDR3 bases: TGTGCCTGGGGGACAGGGTCTGGTGAGCAGTTCTTC.

CDR3 coding DNA: TGTGCCAGCAGCTTCGGAGATACGCAGTATTTT. Translated: CASSFGDTQYF. The rearrangement joins TRBV7-2 to TRBJ2-3, with D unclear. CDR3 size: 11 residues. V was cut by 3 bases and J by 5 bases, with 3 bases left in between. Germline lookup yields CDR1 SGHTA and CDR2 FQGNSA.

The chain couples TRBV5-1 to TRBJ2-7; tentative D call: TRBD2 (8 bases). The CDR3 loop spans 18 amino acids. The V gene's germline CDR1 is SGHRS and CDR2 YFSETQ. V was pared by 0 bases and J by 9 bases, with 28 bases between. The CDR3 reads CASSLVAGTAELLRGQYF. The CDR3 DNA reads TGCGCCAGCAGCTTGGTAGCGGGGACAGCCGAGCTCCTACGAGGGCAGTACTTC.

The genes are TRBV27 and TRBJ2-1; 10 bases match TRBD1. The J segment lost 8 bases and the V segment lost 5 bases, leaving 9 bases of the junction unmatched. Germline CDR1 is MNHEY and CDR2 is SMNVEV (reference sequence). The CDR3 runs to 15 residues. The chain's CDR3 is CASSAPGQGFDEQFF. CDR3 bases: TGTGCCAGCAGTGCCCCGGGACAGGGGTTCGATGAGCAGTTCTTC.

The chain links TRBV4-1 to TRBJ1-1; possible D gene TRBD1, 5 bases. CDR1 is MGHRA, CDR2 YSYEKL, per germline. V dropped 0 bases and J dropped 3 bases, with 17 bases sitting between them. This CDR3 has 17 amino acids. The CDR3 sequence is CASSQEVPGFTDTEAFF. The DNA for the CDR3 is TGCGCCAGCAGCCAAGAAGTGCCAGGGTTCACGGACACTGAAGCTTTCTTT.

This chain links TRBV13 with TRBJ1-1; D not resolved. The CDR3 totals 13 residues. The germline CDR1 and CDR2 sequences are PRHDT and FYEKMQ (reference sequence). V was trimmed by 5 bases and J by 4 bases, leaving 11 bases between them. CDR3 coding DNA: TGTGCCAGCAGCCGGGGATTTCGCACTGAAGCTTTCTTT. Amino acid sequence: CASSRGFRTEAFF.

The rearrangement uses TRBV5-1 and TRBJ1-1; D is possibly TRBD1 (6 bases). Looked up from germline, CDR1 is SGHRS and CDR2 is YFSETQ. V lost 3 bases to trimming and J lost 0 bases, with 9 bases between them. This CDR3 comprises 14 residues. CDR3: CASSSGQLNTEAFF. The CDR3 DNA sequence: TGCGCCAGCAGCTCCGGACAGTTGAACACTGAAGCTTTCTTT. The whole variable domain, remainder taken from reference TRBV5-1 and TRBJ1-1, is KAGVTQTPRYLIKTRGQQVTLSCSPISGHRSVSWYQQTPGQGLQFLFEYFSETQRNKGNFPGRFSGRQFSNSRSEMNVSTLELGDSALYLCASSSGQLNTEAFFGQGTRLTVV.

A few counts support this clone. DNA of the CDR3: TGTGCCAGCAGCCTCCGAGGGGGTGACACCATATATTTT. Encoded protein: CASSLRGGDTIYF. The chain has TRBV5-6 and TRBJ1-3; tentatively, D is TRBD1 (6 bases). This CDR3 has 13 amino acids. Germline V gene data show CDR1 as SGHDT and CDR2 as YYEEEE. V was pared by 4 bases and J by 8 bases, with 13 bases between.

V usage is TRBV5-6 and J usage is TRBJ1-2, with 8 nucleotides matching TRBD1. The CDR3 runs 13 residues. J lost 6 bases, V lost 4 bases, and 5 bases had no gene match. Germline V lookup: CDR1 SGHDT, CDR2 YYEEEE. For the CDR3, the DNA is TGTGCCAGCAGCCTGGACAGGGCCCATGGCTACACCTTC. As protein: CASSLDRAHGYTF.

This clone was seen a few times. The chain recombines TRBV7-6 with TRBJ1-4; D unclear. Trimming removed 5 bases from V and 0 bases from J, with 7 bases in between. The germline V gene has CDR1 SGHVS and CDR2 FNYEAQ. The CDR3 totals 14 residues. The CDR3 nucleotides are TGTGCCAGCAGCCCGGTGGCAACTAATGAAAAACTGTTTTTT. Protein sequence: CASSPVATNEKLFF.

This clone was seen only once. The chain uses TRBV30 and TRBJ1-1; possible D gene TRBD1, 5 bases. Looked up from germline, CDR1 is GTSNPN and CDR2 is SVGIG (reference sequence). This CDR3 has 13 residues. Trimming stripped 3 bases from V and 4 bases from J, with 12 bases between. The CDR3 DNA reads TGTGCCTGGAGGCAGGGTTTTGGCACTGAAGCTTTCTTT. Amino acids: CAWRQGFGTEAFF.

This chain connects TRBV25-1 to TRBJ1-2; the D is unclear. The CDR3 is 13 amino acids. Deletions cut 1 base from V and 7 bases from J, with 10 bases between. The germline CDR1 and CDR2 sequences are MGHDK and SYGVNS. The CDR3 sequence is CASSEFNPSGYTF. In nucleotides, the CDR3 is TGTGCCAGCAGTGAATTTAATCCGTCTGGCTACACCTTC.

J is TRBJ1-1 and V is TRBV6-1, with D hard to call. Germline values: CDR1 MNHNS, CDR2 SASEGT. V was clipped by 2 bases and J by 7 bases, with 11 bases between them. The CDR3 runs 13 residues. CDR3 DNA sequence: TGTGCCAGCAGTGAAACCAGGAAAGGTGAAGCTTTCTTT. This codes for CASSETRKGEAFF.